The 21 T cell receptor beta chains in this list originate from one sample, sequenced in a study of CD8 T cells in Susac syndrome. A quantity of about 0.45 to 1 ug RNA underwent reverse transcription using random hexamers. One entry per CDR3 protein results from TCRdb running MiXCR on the immunoSEQ multiplex PCR reads. Of tens of thousands of distinct CDR3 sequences in the sample, 93% were seen once. The material sequenced was CD8+ T cells from PBMCs. All receptors come from a human donor with Susac syndrome.

The gene calls are TRBV25-1 and TRBJ2-7, with D perhaps matching TRBD1 (6 bases). With 8 bases removed from V and 3 bases from J, the gap between germline ends came to 14 bases. This CDR3 region has 13 residues. Germline CDR1 and CDR2: MGHDK and SYGVNS. Here the CDR3 reads CASAVQGDYEQYF. The CDR3 coding sequence is TGTGCCAGCGCGGTACAGGGAGACTACGAGCAGTACTTC.

This rearrangement joins TRBV5-6 to TRBJ1-2; possibly TRBD1 for D (6 bases). With 4 bases removed from V and 8 bases from J, the gap between germline ends came to 12 bases. Germline lookup yields CDR1 SGHDT and CDR2 YYEEEE. The CDR3 sequence is 12 residues long. CDR3 nucleotide sequence: TGTGCCAGCAGCCCTACAGGGAGCGGCTACACCTTC. It encodes CASSPTGSGYTF. Full variable domain (missing parts from reference TRBV5-6 and TRBJ1-2): DAGVTQSPTHLIKTRGQQVTLRCSPKSGHDTVSWYQQALGQGPQFIFQYYEEEERQRGNFPDRFSGHQFPNYSSELNVNALLLGDSALYLCASSPTGSGYTFGSGTRLTVV.

The chain joins TRBV20-1 to TRBJ2-1, with TRBD2 identical over 12 bases. Looked up from germline, CDR1 is DFQATT and CDR2 is SNEGSKA (reference sequence). The CDR3 extends over 14 amino acids. J gave up 9 bases and V 5 bases, and 8 bases lay outside the gene matches. DNA for the CDR3: TGCAGTGCTCCCTGGGCTAGCGGGAGGGGTGAGCAGTTCTTC. It specifies CSAPWASGRGEQFF.

The chain recombines TRBV15 with TRBJ2-7; TRBD1 is a possible D gene (6 bases). CDR3 size: 15 residues. The V end lost 3 bases, the J end lost 2 bases, and 14 bases lay between the germline ends. From germline, CDR1 is LNHNV and CDR2 YYDKDF (reference sequence). DNA for the CDR3: TGTGCCACCAGCAGTAAACAGGGCCGGACCTACGAGCAGTACTTC. Its translation: CATSSKQGRTYEQYF.

Here the CDR3 reads CASSLPGTGANVLTF. In DNA form, the CDR3 reads TGTGCCAGCAGTTTACCAGGGACAGGGGCCAACGTCCTGACTTTC. The chain employs TRBV28 and TRBJ2-6; D may be TRBD1 (6 bases). The CDR3 covers 15 residues. Deletions cut 2 bases from V and 4 bases from J, with 9 bases between. Looked up from germline, CDR1 is MDHEN and CDR2 is SYDVKM.

The chain employs TRBV12-3 or TRBV12-4 and TRBJ2-1; 7 nucleotides line up with TRBD1. Germline trimming cut 2 bases from V and 1 base from J; bases unmatched to any gene: 2. CDR3 size: 15 residues. This CDR3 reads CASSLKGASYNEQFF. CDR3 bases: TGTGCCAGCAGTTTAAAGGGGGCTTCCTACAATGAGCAGTTCTTC.

The chain combines TRBV25-1 with TRBJ2-6, with a possible D match to TRBD1 (6 bases). The V end lost 4 bases, the J end lost 1 base, and 20 bases lay between the germline ends. The CDR3 is 19 amino acids. Germline CDR1 reads MGHDK; CDR2 reads SYGVNS. The CDR3 coding sequence is TGTGCCAGCAGTGCGTTAATCCGGGACATTATTTCTGGGGCCAACGTCCTGACTTTC. This codes for CASSALIRDIISGANVLTF.

This rearrangement joins TRBV6-5 to TRBJ2-6; D unclear. The CDR3 has 15 residues. V shed 2 bases and J shed 0 bases, with 5 bases lying between them. Germline V lookup: CDR1 MNHEY, CDR2 SVGAGI. The CDR3 is CASSYTFSGANVLTF. The CDR3 DNA follows: TGTGCCAGCAGTTACACCTTCTCTGGGGCCAACGTCCTGACTTTC.

V and J are TRBV7-9 and TRBJ1-2; 11 nucleotides match TRBD1. The CDR3 spans 17 residues. The J segment lost 2 bases and the V segment lost 6 bases, leaving 11 bases of the junction unmatched. Germline CDR1 and CDR2: SEHNR and FQNEAQ (reference sequence). In DNA form, the CDR3 reads TGTGCCAGCAGTAGTCCGGGACAGGGGGACCGCAACTATGGCTACACCTTC. It yields the protein CASSSPGQGDRNYGYTF.

The rearrangement joins TRBV6-1 to TRBJ2-1; D might be TRBD1 (5 bases). This CDR3 comprises 16 residues. From germline, CDR1 is MNHNS and CDR2 SASEGT. V lost 4 bases and J lost 7, with 20 bases in between. CDR3 bases: TGTGCCAGCAGTGCAAGGCTCCTGCAGGCAGGGAATGAGCAGTTCTTC. The encoded protein is CASSARLLQAGNEQFF.

This chain connects TRBV14 to TRBJ1-6; D perhaps matches TRBD1 (5 bases). The length of the CDR3 is 14 residues. Germline loops: CDR1 SGHDN, CDR2 FVKESK. V was trimmed by 4 bases and J by 4 bases, leaving 8 bases between them. The CDR3 sequence is CASSPGRYNSPLHF. Here the CDR3 DNA reads TGTGCCAGCAGCCCGGGACGTTATAATTCACCCCTCCACTTT.

V and J are TRBV7-3 and TRBJ2-3, with D tentatively TRBD2 (5 bases). V lost 0 bases, J lost 1 base, and 8 bases lay in between. CDR3 length: 15 residues. Germline V gene data show CDR1 as SGHTA and CDR2 as FQGTGA. The CDR3 DNA is TGTGCCAGCAGCTTAACAGGGAGCGGCACAGATACGCAGTATTTT. Translation: CASSLTGSGTDTQYF.

The V and J genes are TRBV2 and TRBJ2-7; tentative D call: TRBD1 (6 bases). V lost 5 bases and J lost 2, with 13 bases in between. Germline CDR1 SNHLY, CDR2 FYNNEI. This CDR3 spans 14 amino acids. In DNA form, the CDR3 reads TGTGCCAGCAGTTCGACAGGAGGCACCTACGAGCAGTACTTC. It is translated as CASSSTGGTYEQYF.

This sequence joins TRBV27 and TRBJ1-1; tentatively, D is TRBD1 (6 bases). Trimming left V 0 bases short and J 5 bases short, with 10 bases between. The CDR3 is 14 residues long. From germline, CDR1 is MNHEY and CDR2 SMNVEV (reference sequence). CDR3 region: CASSLSGGGTEAFF. In nucleotides, the CDR3 is TGTGCCAGCAGTTTATCAGGAGGGGGTACTGAAGCTTTCTTT.

The V gene is TRBV2, the J gene TRBJ1-1; 10 nucleotides line up with TRBD1. Germline CDR1 is SNHLY and CDR2 is FYNNEI. V lost 6 bases to trimming and J lost 6 bases; unmatched junction nucleotides: 4. CDR3 length: 13 amino acids. The CDR3, as DNA: TGTGCCAGCAGAGGACAGGGGGTCTCTGAAGCTTTCTTT. Its translation is CASRGQGVSEAFF.

The chain uses TRBV5-1 and TRBJ2-1; a possible D gene is TRBD2 (7 bases). There are 16 residues in the CDR3. The V gene lost 4 bases and the J gene lost 5 bases, with 19 bases spanning the gap. The germline CDR1 and CDR2 sequences are SGHRS and YFSETQ. CDR3 sequence reads: CASSPDVGGENNEQFF. CDR3 nucleotide sequence: TGCGCCAGCAGCCCGGATGTAGGGGGGGAGAACAATGAGCAGTTCTTC.

The rearrangement joins TRBV7-2 to TRBJ1-1, with D unresolved. This CDR3 comprises 14 residues. CDR1 is SGHTA, CDR2 FQGNSA, per germline. The V end lost 2 bases, the J end lost 3 bases, and 10 bases lay between the germline ends. The CDR3 DNA reads as TGTGCCAGCAGCTTAAGCCACTTGGACACTGAAGCTTTCTTT. Protein sequence: CASSLSHLDTEAFF.

The table lists this clonotype with a count of one. This chain uses TRBV2 with TRBJ2-5; 14 bases are a match to TRBD2. J lost 1 base, V lost 7 bases, and 2 bases had no gene match. Germline V lookup: CDR1 SNHLY, CDR2 FYNNEI. The CDR3 is made up of 15 amino acids. CDR3 region: CASTGTSGSQETQYF. The DNA of the CDR3 is TGTGCCAGCACCGGGACTAGCGGGAGCCAAGAGACCCAGTACTTC.

The rearrangement uses TRBV3-1 and TRBJ2-5; D call uncertain. V was cut by 0 bases and J by 0 bases, with 8 bases left in between. Germline V gene data show CDR1 as LGHDT and CDR2 as YNNKEL (reference sequence). The length of the CDR3 is 15 residues. This chain's CDR3 is CASSQDAGYQETQYF. CDR3 DNA: TGTGCCAGCAGCCAAGACGCAGGATACCAAGAGACCCAGTACTTC.

This clonotype was seen just once. The gene calls are TRBV20-1 and TRBJ1-1; 7 bases map to TRBD1. J lost 1 base, V lost 2 bases, and 1 base had no gene match. CDR1 and CDR2 (germline): DFQATT, SNEGSKA (reference sequence). This CDR3 is 13 amino acids long. The CDR3 coding sequence is TGCAGTGCTAGACGACAGGGGAACACTGAAGCTTTCTTT. The encoded protein is CSARRQGNTEAFF.

This chain connects TRBV20-1 to TRBJ1-2; 10 bases line up with TRBD1. Germline V lookup: CDR1 DFQATT, CDR2 SNEGSKA (reference sequence). V trimming: 4 bases; J trimming: 6 bases; junction bases outside the gene matches: 8. The CDR3 consists of 14 residues. DNA of the CDR3: TGCAGTGCTACTGCGGGACAGGGGTTGAATGGCTACACCTTC. It codes for CSATAGQGLNGYTF.